This T cell receptor beta chain derives from a study of identical twins. TCRdb redid the calling of the 5' RACE reads with MiXCR, one entry per CDR3 protein. The data hold fewer than 650,000 distinct CDR3 sequences, with over 8.5% observed a single time. The length of the CDR3 is 15 residues. V gave up 0 bases and J gave up 8 bases, with 19 bases separating them. The germline CDR1 and CDR2 sequences are DFQATT and SNEGSKA (reference sequence). These sequences were also reported in another study, on yellow fever vaccine responses in identical twins.

The receptor was derived from a woman between 18 and 29 years old in good health. The chain uses TRBV20-1 and TRBJ1-1; D not resolved. The sequenced sample consisted of PBMCs. CDR3 sequence: CSARDYLGDYLEAFF. The CDR3 DNA reads TGCAGTGCTAGAGATTACTTAGGCGATTACCTCGAAGCTTTCTTT.